A single sample gave rise to the 19 T cell receptor beta chains below, sequenced in a study of T cells in Graves' hyperthyroidism and ophthalmopathy. TCR beta CDR3 sequences were amplified from RNA transcripts. The HTBI primer set drove a first-round RT-PCR of the TCR CDR3. TCRdb re-called the multiplex PCR reads with MiXCR, one entry per CDR3 protein. There are some 490,000 distinct CDR3 sequences in the sample; under 25% occur only once, and around 47% lies in the top ten. What was sequenced was blood. The receptors originated from a woman in her seventies with Graves' ophthalmopathy.

The J gene is TRBJ2-3, the V gene TRBV27, with TRBD2 matching 8 bases. The V and J ends lost 3 bases and 1 base, in that order; junction bases with no gene match: 6. There are 16 residues in the CDR3. Germline V lookup: CDR1 MNHEY, CDR2 SMNVEV (reference sequence). The CDR3 loop is CASSFWLAGGTDTQYF. CDR3 coding DNA: TGTGCCAGCAGTTTCTGGCTAGCGGGCGGCACAGATACGCAGTATTTT.

The chain joins TRBV20-1 to TRBJ2-1, with TRBD2 identical over 11 bases. The CDR3 covers 17 residues. The trim removed 3 bases at V and 5 bases at J, leaving 12 bases unmatched. Per germline, CDR1 DFQATT and CDR2 SNEGSKA (reference sequence). The CDR3 loop is CSARKPGLAVPDNEQFF. Here the CDR3 DNA reads TGCAGTGCTAGGAAACCGGGACTAGCGGTACCCGACAATGAGCAGTTCTTC.

This clonotype was seen a handful of times. The chain carries TRBV7-2 and TRBJ2-4; 9 nucleotides match TRBD2. This CDR3 spans 12 amino acids. Germline lookup yields CDR1 SGHTA and CDR2 FQGNSA. The junction had 6 bases not matched to a gene; V was cut back by 6 bases and J by 12 bases. This CDR3 is CASSSIAGAQYF. In DNA, the CDR3 is TGTGCCAGCAGTTCCATAGCGGGAGCTCAGTACTTC.

There are a few counts of this clonotype. V gene TRBV20-1 combines with J gene TRBJ1-4; D might be TRBD1 (5 bases). V was clipped by 7 bases and J by 8 bases, with 17 bases between them. CDR1 and CDR2 from the germline V gene are DFQATT and SNEGSKA (reference sequence). This CDR3 is 13 amino acids long. The CDR3: CSVSGGSSEKLFF. DNA for the CDR3: TGCAGTGTCAGTGGGGGGTCGAGCGAAAAACTGTTTTTT.

The chain is built from TRBV19 and TRBJ2-7, with 8 bases lining up with TRBD2. Germline V gene data show CDR1 as LNHDA and CDR2 as SQIVND (reference sequence). Unmatched junction bases numbered 10, after V lost 6 bases and J lost 3 bases. The CDR3 loop spans 15 amino acids. CDR3 nucleotide sequence: TGTGCCAGTAGCGGGTGGCCGGGGGGGTTCTACGAGCAGTACTTC. It specifies CASSGWPGGFYEQYF.

This clonotype was detected many times. CDR3 loop: CASSLKGGGTSANEQFF. DNA of the CDR3: TGTGCCAGCAGCTTAAAGGGCGGGGGGACTAGCGCCAATGAGCAGTTCTTC. V is TRBV7-3 and J is TRBJ2-1; 10 nucleotides agree with TRBD2. In germline, CDR1 is SGHTA, CDR2 FQGTGA. V dropped 1 base and J dropped 6; count of bases not matched to a gene: 9. CDR3 size: 17 residues.

V and J are TRBV4-2 and TRBJ2-5; D ambiguous. Trimming removed 2 bases at V and 5 bases at J, with 12 bases between. Germline-derived CDR1 and CDR2 are LGHNA and YNFKEQ. The CDR3 length is 14 residues. The CDR3, as DNA: TGTGCCAGCAGCCAAAATTACCTCCGGGAGACCCAGTACTTC. Amino acid sequence: CASSQNYLRETQYF.

This clonotype was observed a handful of times. The gene calls are TRBV6-1 and TRBJ2-7, with 8 positions matching TRBD1. V was clipped by 6 bases and J by 3 bases; unmatched bases: 13. This CDR3 is built from 16 residues. The germline CDR1 and CDR2 sequences are MNHNS and SASEGT. The CDR3 sequence: CASSNLVAGGHYEQYF. The CDR3 coding sequence is TGTGCCAGCAGCAACCTCGTGGCAGGGGGCCACTACGAGCAGTACTTC.

This clonotype was seen only a few times. The V gene is TRBV5-1, the J gene TRBJ2-7, with TRBD1 matching over 8 bases. The CDR3 is 14 amino acids. Germline V gives CDR1 SGHRS, CDR2 YFSETQ. Trimming cost V 0 bases and J 6 bases; bases outside gene matches: 5. CDR3 sequence reads: CASSLDGQGSEQYF. The CDR3 bases are TGCGCCAGCAGCTTGGATGGACAGGGTAGCGAGCAGTACTTC.

This clonotype was picked up a small number of times. The genes are TRBV7-9 and TRBJ1-3; 7 bases are a match to TRBD1. Trimming removed 5 bases from V and 0 bases from J; junction bases left unmatched: 16. This CDR3 contains 19 residues. Per germline, CDR1 SEHNR and CDR2 FQNEAQ (reference sequence). Written as DNA, the CDR3 is TGTGCCAGCAGCCCCCTCCTGGGACAGCCTTCGAGCTCTGGAAACACCATATATTTT. Its translation: CASSPLLGQPSSSGNTIYF.

V and J are TRBV6-1 and TRBJ1-2; possibly TRBD1 for D (6 bases). This CDR3 spans 14 amino acids. From germline, CDR1 is MNHNS and CDR2 SASEGT. The V gene lost 6 bases and the J gene lost 4 bases, with 15 bases spanning the gap. CDR3 in amino acids: CASRPTGAGYGYTF. Here the CDR3 DNA reads TGTGCCAGCAGACCGACAGGCGCCGGCTATGGCTACACCTTC.

Details on this clonotype: A much larger clonotype is one base distant, so this may be a read error. The genes are TRBV7-2 and TRBJ2-7, with 7 bases identical to TRBD2. J lost 1 base, V lost 5 bases, and 14 bases had no gene match. Germline-derived CDR1 and CDR2 are SGHTA and FQGNSA. The CDR3 runs to 17 residues. The CDR3 DNA reads TGTGCCAGCAGCCTACGAGTTGGGCGGGAGACATCCTACGAGCAGTACTTC. Translated: CASSLRVGRETSYEQYF.

The chain couples TRBV20-1 to TRBJ2-7; D gene unclear. CDR1 is DFQATT and CDR2 is SNEGSKA in the germline V gene (reference sequence). The CDR3 covers 13 residues. The V and J ends lost 0 bases and 3 bases respectively, with 9 bases between them. CDR3 coding DNA: TGCAGTGCTAGAGAGGGCGGAGACTACGAGCAGTACTTC. As protein: CSAREGGDYEQYF.

The V gene is TRBV18, the J gene TRBJ1-1, with D possibly being TRBD1 (6 bases). Per the germline V gene, CDR1 is KGHSH and CDR2 is LQKENI. The CDR3 contains 14 residues. Trimming shortened V by 5 bases and J by 1 base, and 11 bases separated the two germline ends. The CDR3 sequence is CASSNKQGNTEAFF. The CDR3 region has the DNA TGTGCCAGCTCAAACAAACAGGGGAACACTGAAGCTTTCTTT.

This clonotype was observed at least ten times. The chain couples TRBV29-1 to TRBJ2-2; D remains ambiguous. The CDR3 sequence is 13 residues long. Germline lookup yields CDR1 SQVTM and CDR2 ANQGSEA. Trimming shortened V by 3 bases and J by 2 bases, and 7 bases separated the two germline ends. Written as DNA, the CDR3 is TGCAGCGTTGATAAGGGAAACACCGGGGAGCTGTTTTTT. Translating it yields CSVDKGNTGELFF.

In this sample, this clonotype turned up many times. The V gene is TRBV12-3 or TRBV12-4, the J gene TRBJ2-4, with 9 bases matching TRBD1. Trimming took 2 bases from V and 7 from J; bases not matched to a gene: 3. The CDR3 length is 14 residues. This CDR3 reads CASSLSDRGNIQYF. The CDR3 bases are TGTGCCAGCAGTTTATCGGACAGGGGTAACATTCAGTACTTC.

The table lists this clonotype with many counts. This chain uses TRBV28 with TRBJ2-5, with 12 bases aligning to TRBD2. The germline gives CDR1 MDHEN, CDR2 SYDVKM. CDR3 length: 15 residues. The V gene end was trimmed by 6 bases and the J gene end by 1 base; junction bases not matched to a gene: 3. In nucleotides, the CDR3 is TGTGCCAGCAGCCTGACTAGCGGGGGCCAAGAGACCCAGTACTTC. It yields the protein CASSLTSGGQETQYF.

In this sample, this clonotype turned up many times. The chain joins TRBV7-2 to TRBJ2-6, with D unclear. This CDR3 comprises 13 residues. CDR1 and CDR2 from the germline V gene are SGHTA and FQGNSA. V gave up 3 bases and J gave up 2 bases, with 2 bases separating them. The CDR3 region is CASSFPGANVLTF. The CDR3, as DNA: TGTGCCAGCAGCTTTCCTGGGGCCAACGTCCTGACTTTC.

This clonotype occurred a few times. The chain is built from TRBV20-1 and TRBJ1-4, with TRBD1 matching over 10 bases. CDR1 and CDR2 (germline): DFQATT, SNEGSKA (reference sequence). V dropped 5 bases and J dropped 7; count of bases not matched to a gene: 7. The CDR3 contains 14 residues. The CDR3 reads CSAHDRGLGEKLFF. CDR3 sequence (DNA): TGCAGTGCTCACGACAGGGGGCTTGGTGAAAAACTGTTTTTT.